The 8 T cell receptor beta chains below come from one sample, sequenced in a study of the immune and genomic landscape of osteosarcoma. Measured with immunoSEQ multiplex PCR; TCRdb has only the in-frame clones, and not every one. This table has about 5,900 clones, around 62% appearing once. Osteosarcoma specimens were post-treatment primary, local recurrence and metastasis tumors from poor-prognosis patients. Sequenced sample: osteosarcoma tumor tissue from the lung. The receptors come from a human donor with osteosarcoma.

This rearrangement joins TRBV5-4 to TRBJ1-1; TRBD1 matches at 9 bases. The CDR3 loop spans 17 amino acids. V trimming: 4 bases; J trimming: 3 bases; junction bases outside the gene matches: 13. Germline V gene lookup returns CDR1 SGHNT and CDR2 YYREEE (reference sequence). The CDR3 protein is CASSAGQGFALDTEAFF. In nucleotides, the CDR3 is TGTGCCAGCAGCGCGGGACAGGGATTCGCTCTGGACACTGAAGCTTTCTTT.

This clone is a singleton in its sample. The rearrangement uses TRBV28 and TRBJ2-5, with 7 bases aligning to TRBD1. CDR3 length: 17 amino acids. Germline loops: CDR1 MDHEN, CDR2 SYDVKM. V gave up 7 bases and J gave up 1 base; unmatched junction bases: 15. The CDR3, as DNA: TGTGCCAGCAACCAATTGAACCCGGGACAGATCCAAGAGACCCAGTACTTC. Translating it yields CASNQLNPGQIQETQYF.

This clone ranks as medium-sized. The chain has TRBV5-1 and TRBJ2-7; 7 nucleotides align to TRBD1. The CDR3 has 14 residues. Germline loops: CDR1 SGHRS, CDR2 YFSETQ. V lost 5 bases to trimming and J lost 6 bases; unmatched junction nucleotides: 11. Written as DNA, the CDR3 is TGCGCCAGCAGGGGTACGGACAGGTCCCCCGAGCAGTACTTC. Its protein product is CASRGTDRSPEQYF.

The V call is TRBV14, the J call TRBJ2-2; the D is unclear. Germline CDR1 reads SGHDN; CDR2 reads FVKESK. V was cut by 7 bases and J by 6 bases, with 6 bases left in between. The CDR3 contains 11 residues. As DNA, the CDR3 is TGTGCCAGCAATAACGCCGGGGAGCTGTTTTTT. It is translated as CASNNAGELFF.

V and J are TRBV6-1 and TRBJ2-1, with 9 nucleotides matching TRBD2. The CDR3 spans 14 residues. CDR1 MNHNS and CDR2 SASEGT come from the germline V gene. V gave up 7 bases and J gave up 7 bases; unmatched junction bases: 8. CDR3 residues: CASMRQRGVNEQFF. The CDR3 coding sequence is TGTGCCAGCATGAGACAGCGGGGGGTTAATGAGCAGTTCTTC.

Of note for this clone: At one boundary the junction diverges from the germline segment, which might be a read error. This chain joins TRBV7-7 and TRBJ2-7; TRBD1 is a possible D gene (5 bases). The CDR3 extends over 13 amino acids. Germline CDR1 is SSHAT and CDR2 is FNYEAQ (reference sequence). In DNA, the CDR3 is TGTGCTAGCAGCTCCACCCCGAAGGGGGAGCAGTACTTC. Encoded protein: CASSSTPKGEQYF.

This clone appeared once. The genes are TRBV6-4 and TRBJ2-3, with 10 bases fitting TRBD2. J gave up 0 bases and V 3 bases, and 6 bases lay outside the gene matches. CDR1 and CDR2 (germline): MRHNA, SNTAGT. CDR3 length equals 17 residues. CDR3 loop: CASSELAGERSTDTQYF. CDR3 nucleotide sequence: TGTGCCAGCAGTGAGCTAGCGGGAGAGAGGAGCACAGATACGCAGTATTTT.

This chain links TRBV25-1 with TRBJ2-1, with 9 bases fitting TRBD2. This CDR3 is 18 amino acids long. The trim removed 1 base at V and 3 bases at J, leaving 10 bases unmatched. Germline V lookup: CDR1 MGHDK, CDR2 SYGVNS. CDR3 sequence reads: CASSELGASGVNYNEQFF. The CDR3 DNA reads TGTGCCAGCAGTGAATTAGGGGCTAGCGGGGTGAACTACAATGAGCAGTTCTTC.